Below are 19 T cell receptor beta chains sequenced from a single sample in a study of Ad26.COV2.S vaccination and SARS-CoV-2 variants. Described treatment: around 19 received Ad26.COV2.S at low or high dose, single or two shots; five or six received placebo; per-sample allocation not given. At day 63 after the first vaccine or placebo injection, samples were drawn. Method: immunoSEQ multiplex PCR; TCRdb's copy keeps in-frame clones and lacks some. The profile shows more than 300,000 clones, roughly 84% of them singletons. This sample comprised peripheral blood, obtained in a trial of Ad26.COV2.S vaccine versus placebo. All receptors come from a person between 18 and 60 years old who received the Ad26.COV2.S COVID-19 vaccine or a placebo.

V usage is TRBV7-8 and J usage is TRBJ2-3, with 8 nucleotides matching TRBD2. Germline trimming cut 2 bases from V and 2 bases from J; bases unmatched to any gene: 6. Per the germline V gene, CDR1 is SGHVS and CDR2 is FQNEAQ. This CDR3 is 16 amino acids long. The CDR3: CASSLYSGGPTDTQYF. Here the CDR3 DNA reads TGTGCCAGCAGCTTATACAGCGGGGGCCCCACAGATACGCAGTATTTT. The full variable domain, in which reference TRBV7-8 and TRBJ2-3 provide the parts outside the CDR3, is GAGVSQSPRYKVAKRGQDVALRCDPISGHVSLFWYQQALGQGPEFLTYFQNEAQLDKSGLPSDRFFAERPEGSVSTLKIQRTQQEDSAVYLCASSLYSGGPTDTQYFGPGTRLTVL.

The rearrangement links TRBV18 to TRBJ1-2; 7 bases match TRBD1. The CDR3 is 16 residues long. Germline V CDR1 and CDR2: KGHSH, LQKENI. With V trimmed by 6 bases and J by 4 bases, 14 bases remained unmatched. CDR3 in amino acids: CASSEQGGGSGYGYTF. CDR3 nucleotide sequence: TGTGCCAGCTCCGAACAAGGAGGGGGCTCGGGCTATGGCTACACCTTC. The complete variable domain, with remaining parts taken from reference TRBV18 and TRBJ1-2, reads NAGVMQNPRHLVRRRGQEARLRCSPMKGHSHVYWYRQLPEEGLKFMVYLQKENIIDESGMPKERFSAEFPKEGPSILRIQQVVRGDSAAYFCASSEQGGGSGYGYTFGSGTRLTVV.

The V call is TRBV12-3 or TRBV12-4, the J call TRBJ1-5, with D maybe TRBD1 (5 bases). Between the trimmed V and J ends, which lost 5 bases and 5 bases, there was a span of 10 bases. This CDR3 is 13 amino acids long. This CDR3 is CASSLRVYQPQHF. The CDR3 DNA follows: TGTGCCAGCAGTCTCAGGGTCTATCAGCCCCAGCATTTT.

This chain connects TRBV9 to TRBJ2-5; 7 bases match TRBD2. There are 16 residues in the CDR3. CDR1 is SGDLS, CDR2 YYNGEE, per germline. Trimming cost V 4 bases and J 2 bases; bases outside gene matches: 11. The CDR3 coding sequence is TGTGCCAGCAGCCCGGGACTACGTCAAAGGCAAGAGACCCAGTACTTC. Translated: CASSPGLRQRQETQYF.

The V and J genes are TRBV11-2 and TRBJ2-3; D is perhaps TRBD2 (5 bases). V was trimmed by 0 bases and J by 14 bases, leaving 12 bases between them. This CDR3 is 12 amino acids long. Germline CDR1 is SGHAT and CDR2 is FQNNGV. The CDR3 sequence: CASSLDTDSRYF. CDR3 nucleotides: TGTGCCAGCAGCTTAGACACGGACTCGCGGTATTTT.

The chain employs TRBV7-9 and TRBJ1-2; the D gene is possibly TRBD1 (6 bases). CDR1 is SEHNR and CDR2 is FQNEAQ in the germline V gene (reference sequence). The CDR3 extends over 16 amino acids. Trimming shortened V by 4 bases and J by 0 bases, and 15 bases separated the two germline ends. The CDR3 sequence is CASSYDRGAPNYGYTF. The DNA for the CDR3 is TGTGCCAGCAGCTACGATAGGGGGGCCCCTAACTATGGCTACACCTTC.

The genes are TRBV6-2 or TRBV6-3 and TRBJ1-2; 8 nucleotides match TRBD1. In germline, CDR1 is MNHEY, CDR2 SVGEGT. This CDR3 region has 15 residues. V gave up 5 bases and J gave up 3 bases; unmatched junction bases: 8. The CDR3 DNA is TGTGCCAGCAGTGGACAGGGAGGAGGGCACTATGGCTACACCTTC. Its translation: CASSGQGGGHYGYTF.

CDR3 sequence: CASSLMWREAAFF. The CDR3 nucleotides read TGTGCCAGCAGCTTGATGTGGCGCGAGGCCGCTTTCTTT. The genes are TRBV5-5 and TRBJ1-1; D call uncertain. The CDR3 is made up of 13 amino acids. CDR1 and CDR2 from the germline V gene are SGHKS and YYEKEE (reference sequence). V lost 1 base, J lost 11 bases, and 15 bases lay in between.

The rearrangement uses TRBV18 and TRBJ1-3; D is uncertain. The CDR3 is made up of 15 amino acids. Germline assignment: CDR1 KGHSH and CDR2 LQKENI. V was clipped by 3 bases and J by 1 base, with 10 bases between them. CDR3: CASSPSAGSGNTIYF. CDR3 bases: TGTGCCAGCTCACCCTCAGCGGGGTCTGGAAACACCATATATTTT.

The rearrangement uses TRBV18 and TRBJ1-3, with D possibly being TRBD1 (5 bases). CDR3 length equals 16 residues. Germline V gene lookup returns CDR1 KGHSH and CDR2 LQKENI. V lost 3 bases and J 0 bases, leaving 12 bases between the germline ends. As DNA, the CDR3 is TGTGCCAGCTCACCTTCGCGGCAGGGCTCTGGAAACACCATATATTTT. Protein sequence: CASSPSRQGSGNTIYF.

The V call is TRBV19, the J call TRBJ1-6; TRBD1 agrees at 7 bases. The CDR3 runs to 14 residues. V shed 3 bases and J 8 bases; nucleotides not matched to a gene: 4. CDR1 and CDR2 from the germline V gene are LNHDA and SQIVND (reference sequence). The CDR3 is CASSIRGEHSPLHF. The DNA for the CDR3 is TGTGCCAGTAGTATCAGGGGGGAGCATTCACCCCTCCACTTT. Complete variable domain (other parts from reference TRBV19 and TRBJ1-6): DGGITQSPKYLFRKEGQNVTLSCEQNLNHDAMYWYRQDPGQGLRLIYYSQIVNDFQKGDIAEGYSVSREKKESFPLTVTSAQKNPTAFYLCASSIRGEHSPLHFGNGTRLTVT.

This clone came up a few times. The rearrangement joins TRBV3-1 (or the pseudogene TRBV3-2) to TRBJ2-5, with 8 bases that match TRBD2. In germline, CDR1 is LGHDT, CDR2 YNNKEL (reference sequence). The CDR3 has 18 amino acids. J was trimmed by 2 bases and V by 0 bases; bases with no gene match: 11. The DNA for the CDR3 is TGTGCCAGCAGCCAAGAATTGAATGCGGGGGGCCCTCAAGAGACCCAGTACTTC. Its protein product is CASSQELNAGGPQETQYF.

This chain links TRBV4-2 with TRBJ1-2; 9 bases are a match to TRBD1. The trim removed 4 bases at V and 5 bases at J, leaving 5 bases unmatched. This CDR3 is 14 amino acids long. From germline, CDR1 is LGHNA and CDR2 YNFKEQ. The CDR3 region has the DNA TGTGCCAGCAGCCGGACAGGGGTAGGGTATGGCTACACCTTC. Translated, it gives CASSRTGVGYGYTF.

V is TRBV10-3 and J is TRBJ2-3; TRBD1 aligns across 9 bases. The trim removed 4 bases at V and 5 bases at J, leaving 4 bases unmatched. Germline V CDR1 and CDR2: ENHRY, SYGVKD. There are 14 residues in the CDR3. CDR3 region: CAISGDREGDTQYF. The CDR3 DNA sequence: TGTGCCATCAGTGGGGACAGGGAAGGAGATACGCAGTATTTT.

The chain uses TRBV4-1 and TRBJ2-2; D is possibly TRBD2 (6 bases). Per germline, CDR1 MGHRA and CDR2 YSYEKL. V lost 8 bases to trimming and J lost 1 base, with 14 bases between them. This CDR3 has 15 residues. CDR3 in amino acids: CASGPGGVNTGELFF. CDR3 in DNA: TGCGCCAGCGGTCCTGGCGGGGTGAACACCGGGGAGCTGTTTTTT.

The genes are TRBV12-5 and TRBJ2-7; TRBD2 matches at 13 bases. In germline, CDR1 is LGHNT, CDR2 FRNRAP. V shed 0 bases, J shed 4 bases, and the junction held 6 bases outside the gene matches. This CDR3 contains 17 residues. CDR3 loop: CASGLVLLAGGLYEQYF. As DNA, the CDR3 is TGTGCTAGTGGTTTGGTACTACTAGCGGGGGGGCTTTACGAGCAGTACTTC. Full variable domain (remainder filled in from reference TRBV12-5 and TRBJ2-7): DARVTQTPRHKVTEMGQEVTMRCQPILGHNTVFWYRQTMMQGLELLAYFRNRAPLDDSGMPKDRFSAEMPDATLATLKIQPSEPRDSAVYFCASGLVLLAGGLYEQYFGPGTRLTVT.

About this clone: The sample contains more than one DNA sequence encoding this CDR3. This rearrangement joins TRBV3-1 (or the pseudogene TRBV3-2) to TRBJ2-7, with D perhaps matching TRBD2 (5 bases). V lost 4 bases and J 4 bases, leaving 8 bases between the germline ends. This CDR3 has 12 residues. Per germline, CDR1 LGHDT and CDR2 YNNKEL (reference sequence). The CDR3 bases are TGTGCCAGCAGCCCGGGGTTGTACGAGCAGTACTTC. Protein sequence: CASSPGLYEQYF.

The chain uses TRBV7-8 and TRBJ2-5, with D perhaps TRBD1 (6 bases). Trimming removed 5 bases at V and 2 bases at J, with 15 bases between. This CDR3 spans 15 amino acids. CDR1 SGHVS and CDR2 FQNEAQ come from the germline V gene. CDR3 sequence reads: CASSPWGQMQETQYF. As DNA, the CDR3 is TGTGCCAGCAGCCCATGGGGACAAATGCAAGAGACCCAGTACTTC.

The gene calls are TRBV10-1 and TRBJ1-1; D is unresolved. The CDR3 has 8 amino acids. Trimming shortened V by 8 bases and J by 6 bases, and 1 base separated the two germline ends. Germline loops: CDR1 WNHNN, CDR2 SYGVQD (reference sequence). CDR3 loop: CASPEAFF. Here the CDR3 DNA reads TGCGCCAGCCCTGAAGCTTTCTTT.